The clone carrying this TCR beta chain came up once. Its specificity is not known. Time point defined: patch test 1, 2 weeks after DPC sensitization. The treatment was: therapeutic diphenylcyclopropenone sensitization with weekly scalp DPC. The study enrolled 18 to 70-year-old alopecia patients suitable for DPC. From the RACE reads, TCRdb called clonotypes with MiXCR, one entry per CDR3 protein. The table records 90,000 or so distinct CDR3 sequences, 10% of them present only once. The data derive from a study of human T cells and chemical hapten exposure. Broader study findings: Sensitizing to DPC left TCRs with a frequency above 1 in 1000 unaltered. Higher patch test scores went with higher counts of PT1 expanded TCRs.

J gave up 0 bases and V 7 bases, and 3 bases lay outside the gene matches. The CDR3 sequence is 14 residues long. CDR1 is MNHEY and CDR2 is SVGAGI in the germline V gene. The sequencing used whole blood, collected in connection with sensitization to the hapten diphenylcyclopropenone (DPC). The receptor was isolated from a man aged 35 to 55 with alopecia areata. Some clones in this sample may be carry-over from other donors' samples. J is TRBJ2-7 and V is TRBV6-5, with 10 bases lining up with TRBD1. CDR3 sequence reads: CASTGTGASYEQYV. The CDR3 bases are TGTGCCAGCACCGGGACAGGGGCCTCCTACGAGCAGTACGTC.